This T cell receptor (beta chain) was obtained from a study of ipilimumab plus nivolumab after autologous stem cell transplantation. Study in general: Median doses per patient: roughly five ipilimumab, under 10 nivolumab. DLBCL patients had primary refractory or relapsed disease.

Measured with immunoSEQ multiplex PCR; TCRdb has only the in-frame clones, and not every one. The sample lists fewer than 85,000 clones; more than 80% were seen once. This CDR3 is 15 amino acids long. Per the germline V gene, CDR1 is SGDLS and CDR2 is YYNGEE. Trimming took 0 bases from V and 5 from J, leaving 12 bases between them. Patients got ipilimumab 1 mg/kg beginning 14 to 28 days post-transplant. Dosing: nivolumab 3 mg/kg IV, weeks 1, 4, 7, 10, then every two weeks to week 26. The clonotype originates from a male donor with diffuse large B-cell lymphoma. V usage is TRBV9 and J usage is TRBJ1-5; D gene unclear. Specimen: PBMCs, collected in a trial of ipilimumab plus nivolumab as post-transplant consolidation. CDR3: CASSVGISSDQPQHF. CDR3 nucleotides: TGTGCCAGCAGCGTAGGAATTTCGAGCGATCAGCCCCAGCATTTT.